Included here is one TCR beta chain sequence, with context. What it recognizes is unknown. The protocol was immunoSEQ multiplex PCR, while the TCRdb copy is restricted to in-frame clones and leaves out a portion. The table has 140,000 or so clones, 80% to 95% seen once. The data were obtained in a study of graft-versus-host responses after intestinal transplantation. The CDR3 extends over 18 amino acids. Germline V gene data show CDR1 as KGHSH and CDR2 as LQKENI. With 2 bases removed from V and 0 bases from J, the gap between germline ends came to 20 bases. The chain combines TRBV18 with TRBJ2-7; D gene unclear. The sequencing used unstimulated CD4+ T cells sorted from spleen or lymph node cells, collected before intestinal transplant. This TCR derives from a human donor who received an intestinal transplant. The CDR3 loop is CASSPLEAAQRSSYEQYF. CDR3 coding DNA: TGTGCCAGCTCACCATTAGAAGCAGCCCAGAGGAGCTCCTACGAGCAGTACTTC.